The following is a T cell receptor (beta chain) sequence with its context. These data belong to a study of blood T cell repertoires in COVID-19. Study details: There were acute and convalescent COVID-19 samples, and they came from the United States, Italy and Spain. Nucleic acid was either cDNA or gDNA, and it came from T cells, B-cell-depleted T cells, or PBMCs.

Assay used: immunoSEQ multiplex PCR; TCRdb lists only in-frame clones, some missing. Among around 450,000 clones listed, nearly 90% were seen once. The CDR3 runs to 17 residues. The junction had 8 bases not matched to a gene; V was cut back by 3 bases and J by 2 bases. The germline V gene encodes CDR1 ENHRY and CDR2 SYGVKD. The sample was PBMCs or T cells enriched from blood (not recorded which). The chain is built from TRBV10-3 and TRBJ2-1; TRBD2 matches 9 bases. The source is a woman aged 18-29 years with acute COVID-19. The chain's CDR3 is CAISETGREGTYNEQFF. The CDR3 DNA is TGTGCCATCAGTGAAACTGGGCGGGAGGGCACCTACAATGAGCAGTTCTTC.